A selection of T cell receptor beta chains follows, all from one sample in a study of beta chain features in type 1 diabetes. Data came from immunoSEQ multiplex PCR; TCRdb stores just in-frame clones and leaves some out. The data contain more than 250,000 clones, more than 13% of them singletons. The sequenced sample consisted of naive CD4+ T cells from blood. These receptors all come from a man in his thirties or forties with type 1 diabetes. Each CDR3 is given with its conserved first and last residue. The D gene is left open where the match is weak.

D gene	V gene	J gene	CDR3 protein
NA	TRBV7-8	TRBJ2-5	CASSSYRRMRETQYF
NA	TRBV2	TRBJ2-3	CASRPFSSTDTQYF
NA	TRBV28	TRBJ2-7	CASSPGGADRYEQYF
NA	TRBV7-3	TRBJ2-1	CASSPGGSYNEQFF
NA	TRBV9	TRBJ2-4	CASSPSTRAKNIQYF
TRBD1	TRBV5-4	TRBJ2-7	CASSTGQGASEQYF
NA	TRBV7-2	TRBJ2-7	CASRSFRSSEQYF
NA	TRBV4-3	TRBJ2-3	CASSQENRPHLDTQYF
NA	TRBV6-1	TRBJ2-1	CASSDLGAVAYNEQFF
TRBD1	TRBV27	TRBJ2-7	CASATGEPYEQYF
NA	TRBV5-1	TRBJ2-2	CASSFYQGTGELFF
NA	TRBV11-2	TRBJ2-7	CASSVNPTENYEQYF
NA	TRBV7-2	TRBJ2-1	CASSLRAGSDNFYEQFF
NA	TRBV9	TRBJ2-1	CASAAGGFSYNEQFF
NA	TRBV4-3	TRBJ2-7	CASSQHSGSNYEQYF
NA	TRBV25-1	TRBJ2-3	CASSRELSTDTQYF
TRBD1	TRBV5-1	TRBJ2-5	CASSLGDRVGRETQYF
TRBD2	TRBV9	TRBJ2-2	CASSVTSGITGELFF
TRBD1	TRBV6-5	TRBJ1-2	CASSPGTGWYGYTF
TRBD1	TRBV2	TRBJ2-7	CASSFGTGPYEQYF
NA	TRBV19	TRBJ1-2	CASSIDRSYGYTF
NA	TRBV5-1	TRBJ2-1	CASSLDRPIYNEQFF
NA	TRBV4-3	TRBJ2-3	CASSQQAAPSTDTQYF
NA	TRBV4-1	TRBJ1-1	CASSQVLSEKAFF
TRBD1	TRBV7-9	TRBJ1-1	CASSLTGETDTEAFF
TRBD1	TRBV6-5	TRBJ2-1	CASSLTGVNEQFF
NA	TRBV18	TRBJ2-2	CASSPLRIQNTGELFF
TRBD1	TRBV28	TRBJ2-7	CASSPTGRYEQYF
NA	TRBV7-2	TRBJ1-1	CASSPSGANTEAFF
NA	TRBV28	TRBJ1-5	CASSPGYQPQHF
NA	TRBV7-2	TRBJ2-7	CASSSQGYEQYF
NA	TRBV30	TRBJ1-1	CAWEIYNEAFF
TRBD2	TRBV7-9	TRBJ2-7	CASSGLADYEQYF
TRBD1	TRBV25-1	TRBJ2-1	CASRGTGLGNEQFF
TRBD2	TRBV28	TRBJ2-3	CASSLAGDPTDTQYF
TRBD1	TRBV27	TRBJ1-2	CASSSFRGLDGYTF
TRBD2	TRBV27	TRBJ2-1	CASRLGLDPIYEQFF
NA	TRBV9	TRBJ2-6	CASSRQGSGANVLTF
NA	TRBV15	TRBJ1-2	CATSRDGRLNSGSTF
NA	TRBV7-9	TRBJ1-4	CASSSGVKLFF
TRBD1	TRBV4-1	TRBJ1-5	CASSQGALSDRSYQPQHF
NA	TRBV7-9	TRBJ2-5	CASSLDRDGSVETQYF
NA	TRBV5-8	TRBJ1-2	CASTHVSIRGNYGYTF
NA	TRBV4-2	TRBJ1-2	CASSQSTGAGGYGYTF
TRBD2	TRBV6-6	TRBJ2-1	CASRATSGSYNEQFF